This T cell receptor (beta chain) was sequenced for a study of early T cells in non-severe SARS-CoV-2 infection. Study-wide background: Unpaired chains resulted from sequencing bulk RNA of unsorted whole blood.

This clonotype was counted many times. Its antigen is not known. Deletions cut 8 bases from V and 4 bases from J, with 17 bases between. Germline V CDR1 and CDR2: SGHAT, FQNNGV. The CDR3 contains 14 residues. In TCRdb, the 5' RACE reads were re-called with MiXCR into one record per CDR3 protein. There are 40,000 to 55,000 distinct CDR3 sequences in the sample; 6% to 7% occur only once, and less than 25% lies in the top ten. General study findings and limits: A preference for anti-spike CD8 responses marked VDJdb matching, which missed private and CD4 specificities.

The clonotype was recovered from an adult who was a healthcare worker with PCR-confirmed SARS-CoV-2 infection or an uninfected control (not recorded which). The sequenced sample was whole blood, obtained at baseline. The V gene is TRBV11-2, the J gene TRBJ2-5; D is perhaps TRBD2 (6 bases). CDR3 sequence: CASQTEGLAETQYF. The DNA for the CDR3 is TGTGCCAGCCAGACGGAGGGCCTGGCAGAGACCCAGTACTTC.